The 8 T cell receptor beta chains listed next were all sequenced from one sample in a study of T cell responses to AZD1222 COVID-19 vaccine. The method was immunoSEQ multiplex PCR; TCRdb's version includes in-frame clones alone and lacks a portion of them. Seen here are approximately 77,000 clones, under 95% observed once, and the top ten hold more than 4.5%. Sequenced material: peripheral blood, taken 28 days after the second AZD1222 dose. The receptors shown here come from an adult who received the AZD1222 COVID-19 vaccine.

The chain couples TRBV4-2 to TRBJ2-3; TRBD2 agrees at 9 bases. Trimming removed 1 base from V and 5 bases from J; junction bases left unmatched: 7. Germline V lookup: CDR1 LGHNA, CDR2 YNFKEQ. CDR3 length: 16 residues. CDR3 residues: CASSQVLAGGGDTQYF. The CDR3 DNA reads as TGTGCCAGCAGCCAAGTACTAGCGGGTGGGGGAGATACGCAGTATTTT.

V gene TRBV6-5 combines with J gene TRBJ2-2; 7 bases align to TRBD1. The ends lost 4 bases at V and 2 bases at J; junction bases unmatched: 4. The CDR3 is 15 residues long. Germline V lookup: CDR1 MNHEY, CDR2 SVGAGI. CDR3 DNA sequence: TGTGCCAGCAGTTGGGGGACAGCTAACACCGGGGAGCTGTTTTTT. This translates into CASSWGTANTGELFF.

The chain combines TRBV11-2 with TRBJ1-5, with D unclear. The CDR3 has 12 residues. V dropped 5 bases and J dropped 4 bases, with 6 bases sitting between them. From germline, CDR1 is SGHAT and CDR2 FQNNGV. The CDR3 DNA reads TGTGCCAGCAGCGTCACTAATCAGCCCCAGCATTTT. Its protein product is CASSVTNQPQHF.

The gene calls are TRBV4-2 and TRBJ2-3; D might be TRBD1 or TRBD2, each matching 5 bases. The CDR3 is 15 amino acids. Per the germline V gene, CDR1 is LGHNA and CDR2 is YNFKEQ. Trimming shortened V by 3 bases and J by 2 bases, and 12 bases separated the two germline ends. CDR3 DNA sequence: TGTGCCAGCAGCCACGGAGGCAGGGCCACAGATACGCAGTATTTT. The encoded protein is CASSHGGRATDTQYF.

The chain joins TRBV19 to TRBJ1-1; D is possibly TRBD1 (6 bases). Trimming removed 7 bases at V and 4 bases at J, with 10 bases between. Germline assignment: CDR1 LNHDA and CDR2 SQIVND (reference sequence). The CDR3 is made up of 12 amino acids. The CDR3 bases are TGTGCCAGTAAACAAGGGGGCACTGAAGCTTTCTTT. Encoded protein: CASKQGGTEAFF.

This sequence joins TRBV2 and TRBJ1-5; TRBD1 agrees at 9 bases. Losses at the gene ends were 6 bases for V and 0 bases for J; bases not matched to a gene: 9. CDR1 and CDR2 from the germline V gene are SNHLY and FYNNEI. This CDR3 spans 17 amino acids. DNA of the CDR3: TGTGCCAGCAGGGGGACAGGGCTCGAATATAGCAATCAGCCCCAGCATTTT. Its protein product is CASRGTGLEYSNQPQHF.

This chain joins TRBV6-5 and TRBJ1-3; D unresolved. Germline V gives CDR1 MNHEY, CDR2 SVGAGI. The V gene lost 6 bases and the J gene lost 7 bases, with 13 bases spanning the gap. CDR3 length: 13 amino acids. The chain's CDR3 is CASSSRVGNTIYF. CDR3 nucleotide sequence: TGTGCCAGCAGCTCGCGGGTTGGGAACACCATATATTTT.

The CDR3 nucleotides are TGTGCCAGTAGTATGACTGTACGAGAGACCCAGTACTTC. Its protein is CASSMTVRETQYF. The chain combines TRBV19 with TRBJ2-5, with no clear D. The CDR3 contains 13 residues. From germline, CDR1 is LNHDA and CDR2 SQIVND (reference sequence). V was pared by 3 bases and J by 4 bases, with 9 bases between. The whole variable domain, filled in from reference TRBV19 and TRBJ2-5, reads DGGITQSPKYLFRKEGQNVTLSCEQNLNHDAMYWYRQDPGQGLRLIYYSQIVNDFQKGDIAEGYSVSREKKESFPLTVTSAQKNPTAFYLCASSMTVRETQYFGPGTRLLVL.